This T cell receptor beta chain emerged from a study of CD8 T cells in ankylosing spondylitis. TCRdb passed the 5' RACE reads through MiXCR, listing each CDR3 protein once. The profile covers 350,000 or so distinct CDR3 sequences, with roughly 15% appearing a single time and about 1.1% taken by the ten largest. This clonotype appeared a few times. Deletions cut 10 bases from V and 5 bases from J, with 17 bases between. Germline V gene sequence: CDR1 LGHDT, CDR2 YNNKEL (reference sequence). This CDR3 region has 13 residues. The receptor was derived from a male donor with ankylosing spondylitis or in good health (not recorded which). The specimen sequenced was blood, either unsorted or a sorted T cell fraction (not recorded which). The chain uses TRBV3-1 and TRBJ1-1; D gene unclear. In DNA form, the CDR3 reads TGTGCCACCAGGCGAACGGGAGATACTGAAGCTTTCTTT. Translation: CATRRTGDTEAFF.